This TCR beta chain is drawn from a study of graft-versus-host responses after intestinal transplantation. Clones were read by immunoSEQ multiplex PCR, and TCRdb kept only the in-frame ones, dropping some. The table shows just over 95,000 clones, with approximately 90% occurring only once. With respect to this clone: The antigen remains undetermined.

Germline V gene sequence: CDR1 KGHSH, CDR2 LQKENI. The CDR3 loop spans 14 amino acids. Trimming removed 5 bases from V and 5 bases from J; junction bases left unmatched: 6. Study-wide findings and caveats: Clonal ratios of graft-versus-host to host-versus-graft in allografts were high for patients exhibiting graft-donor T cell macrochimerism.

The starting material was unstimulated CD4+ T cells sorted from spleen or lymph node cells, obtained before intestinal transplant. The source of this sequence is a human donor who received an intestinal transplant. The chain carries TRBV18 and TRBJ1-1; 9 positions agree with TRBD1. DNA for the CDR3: TGTGCCAGCTCAATACAGGGGGCGGAAACTGAAGCTTTCTTT. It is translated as CASSIQGAETEAFF.